Listed below are T cell receptor beta chains from one sample, sequenced in a study of PD-L1 blockade in urothelial cancer. Repertoires were generated with immunoSEQ multiplex PCR, while TCRdb's copy carries only in-frame clones and drops some. Here the sample spans some 50,000 clones, roughly 89% being singletons. The sample was PBMCs, taken around atezolizumab (anti-PD-L1) treatment. These receptors all stem from a woman aged 55-69 years with urothelial cancer. CDR3s include the opening cysteine and the closing phenylalanine or tryptophan. Size values are once, few and many counts, or a class for expanded clones, and some rows have none.

TRBJ1-5 | 14 | . | TRBV28 | CASRQGGFSQPQHF
TRBJ2-2 | 15 | . | TRBV5-1 | CASSWRQGGTGELFF
TRBJ1-1 | 14 | . | TRBV6-5 | CASSYSGMNTEAFF
TRBJ2-7 | 11 | . | TRBV6-6 | CASSYSQGQAF
TRBJ2-2 | 13 | once | TRBV29-1 | CSGGSGTTGELFF
TRBJ1-5 | 16 | . | TRBV7-3 | CASSPPPGYSNQPQHF
TRBJ2-3 | 13 | . | TRBV6-5 | CASSSDITDTQYF
TRBJ1-5 | 15 | . | TRBV7-6 | CASSPRTGADQPQHF
TRBJ1-2 | 11 | few | TRBV7-9 | CASLEGGGYTF
TRBJ1-3 | 14 | once | TRBV6-5 | CASSYSGTGNTIYF
TRBJ1-2 | 13 | . | TRBV6-5 | CASTGQGFYGYTF
TRBJ2-7 | 14 | . | TRBV6-6 | CASCFSPPGYEQYF